This TCR beta chain was obtained from a study of blood T cell repertoires in COVID-19. Study details: Sites across the United States, Italy and Spain contributed samples from acute and convalescent COVID-19.

The length of the CDR3 is 14 residues. Germline values: CDR1 SGDLS, CDR2 YYNGEE. V shed 4 bases and J 6 bases; nucleotides not matched to a gene: 7. TCRdb's table, derived via immunoSEQ multiplex PCR, lists solely in-frame clones and lacks some. The data hold roughly 60,000 clones, with about 77% observed a single time. This TCR was recovered from a human donor in a cohort sampled during active COVID-19. Sequencing was carried out using peripheral blood. The chain combines TRBV9 with TRBJ2-1, with 7 bases that match TRBD1. The CDR3 is CASSTTGTANEQFF. CDR3 sequence (DNA): TGTGCCAGCAGCACCACCGGGACAGCCAATGAGCAGTTCTTC.